The subject of this entry is one T cell receptor (beta chain). The record originates from a study of shared clonotypes between healthy human individuals. Profiling relied on immunoSEQ multiplex PCR, and the TCRdb table lists in-frame clones only, not all of them. The table records about 610,000 clones, less than 98% of them present only once. The CDR3 sequence is 16 residues long. The junction had 5 bases not matched to a gene; V was cut back by 2 bases and J by 1 base. Germline CDR1 and CDR2: ENHRY and SYGVKD. The sample comprised naive CD4+ T cells sorted from blood. The subset was: CD45RA+ positively selected. This clonotype was obtained from a woman between 25 and 40 years old in good health. The chain employs TRBV10-3 and TRBJ2-3, with 8 bases matching TRBD2. CDR3 loop: CAISEGAGAGTDTQYF. The CDR3 DNA sequence: TGTGCCATCAGTGAGGGAGCGGGAGCCGGCACAGATACGCAGTATTTT.